The rows below give T cell receptor beta chains drawn from one sample of a study of cytomegalovirus exposure and HLA in healthy donors. Here immunoSEQ multiplex PCR was the method, and the copy in TCRdb shows in-frame clones only, minus some. This table holds about 130,000 clones, roughly three quarters found once. Sequenced sample: PBMCs. Every receptor here comes from a man aged 25-45 years in good health and CMV-seropositive. Both conserved end residues are part of each CDR3. The D gene is left open where the match is weak. Size tells how often a clone was seen (once, few, many) or the class of an expanded clone, and some rows leave it out.

TRBD1 TRBJ2-5 . TRBV29-1 TGCAGCGGGAAAGACAGGGTTCTAGAGACCCAGTACTTC CSGKDRVLETQYF
TRBD1 TRBJ1-2 . TRBV5-5 TGTGCCAGCAGCGCGGGACAGACGTACACCTTC CASSAGQTYTF
TRBD2 TRBJ2-2 . TRBV7-8 TGTGCCAGCAGCCCCCTGGGACTAGCGGGAACCGGGGAGCTGTTTTTT CASSPLGLAGTGELFF
. TRBJ2-7 . TRBV25-1 TGTGCCAGCGGAGACGAGCAGTACTTC CASGDEQYF
TRBD2 TRBJ2-1 . TRBV7-6 TGTGCCAGCAGCCCGGAGACTAGCGGGAGTCCCTATGAGCAGTTCTTC CASSPETSGSPYEQFF
TRBD1 TRBJ1-5 . TRBV10-1 TGCGCCAACCTTGGACAGGGTAGTAAGCCCCAGCATTTT CANLGQGSKPQHF
. TRBJ2-7 . TRBV11-2 TGTGCCAGCAGCTTAGAGACAGTCTCCTACGAGCAGTACTTC CASSLETVSYEQYF
TRBD2 TRBJ2-7 . TRBV4-1 TGCGCCAGCAGCCAAACCGGGACTAGGTCCTACGAGCAGTACTTC CASSQTGTRSYEQYF
TRBD1 TRBJ1-2 . TRBV30 TGTGCCGGAGGACAGGGGACCTATGGCTACACCTTC CAGGQGTYGYTF
TRBD2 TRBJ2-1 . TRBV2 TGTGCCAGCAGTGACCCTAGCGGAACCTCCTACAATGAGCAGTTCTTC CASSDPSGTSYNEQFF
TRBD1 TRBJ1-1 . TRBV5-6 TGTGCCAGCAGGCGACAGGGGGGAGGTGAAGCTTTCTTT CASRRQGGGEAFF
TRBD1 TRBJ2-7 . TRBV5-4 TGTGCCAGCAGCAGAAATACAGGGGACCACGAGCAGTACTTC CASSRNTGDHEQYF
TRBD2 TRBJ2-1 . TRBV5-6 TGTGCCAGCAGCTTGGGTCCCCTAGTATGGACTAGCGGGAGGGCCCATGTCTTC CASSLGPLVWTSGRAHVF
. TRBJ2-5 . TRBV29-1 TGCAGCGCCCAAAAGGGGCTCCTTCGAGAGACCCAGTACTTC CSAQKGLLRETQYF
TRBD2 TRBJ2-3 . TRBV29-1 TGCAGCGTGGGGACTAGCAGCACAGATACGCAGTATTTT CSVGTSSTDTQYF
. TRBJ2-7 . TRBV20-1 TGCAGTTCGCGACTAGTTTATGAGCAGTACTTC CSSRLVYEQYF
TRBD1 TRBJ2-7 . TRBV19 TGTGCCAGTAGTATGGGACAGGTGTCCTACGAGCAGTACTTC CASSMGQVSYEQYF
. TRBJ2-1 . TRBV10-2 TGCGCCAGCTCCCGGACAGTTGATGAGCAGTTCTTC CASSRTVDEQFF
TRBD2 TRBJ2-7 . TRBV18 TGTGCCAGCTCACCTACGGGACTAGCTTACGAGCAGTACTTC CASSPTGLAYEQYF
. TRBJ2-5 . TRBV30 TGTGCCTGGAGTGTCCAGGGCGGAGAGACCCAGTACTTC CAWSVQGGETQYF
TRBD1 TRBJ2-1 . TRBV28 TGTGCCAGCAGTTTAGGGACAGGGGTTTACAATGAGCAGTTCTTC CASSLGTGVYNEQFF
TRBD2 TRBJ2-1 . TRBV25-1 TGTGCCAGCAGTCCCCGGGGAGGGTGGAGGAAAAATGAGCAGTTCTTC CASSPRGGWRKNEQFF
. TRBJ2-6 . TRBV4-1 TGCGCCAGCAGCCCGGGCTCTGGGGCCAACGTCCTGACTTTC CASSPGSGANVLTF
. TRBJ2-7 few TRBV28 TGTGCCAGCAGTACCGGGATAACTACTGCTTACGAGCAGTACTTC CASSTGITTAYEQYF
TRBD1 TRBJ2-2 . TRBV10-1 TGCGCCAGCGGACAGGGAGAGAACACCGGGGAGCTGTTTTTT CASGQGENTGELFF
TRBD1 TRBJ2-7 . TRBV4-2 TGTGCCAGCAGCCAAGCCGGGACAGGGTTGTACGAGCAGTACTTC CASSQAGTGLYEQYF
. TRBJ2-5 . TRBV5-1 TGCGCCAGCAAGGTGGGAGAGAGACAAGAGACCCAGTACTTC CASKVGERQETQYF
TRBD1 TRBJ2-1 few TRBV6-6 TGTGCCAGCAGTTACCCCGACAGGGGTCGAGTCAATGAGCAGTTCTTC CASSYPDRGRVNEQFF
TRBD1 TRBJ2-4 . TRBV7-2 TGTGCCAGCAGCCCGAGAGACAGGGTTGGCAAAAACATTCAGTACTTC CASSPRDRVGKNIQYF
. TRBJ1-2 . TRBV27 TGTGCCAGCAGTTTAGGGCTGGGCAGCTATGGCTACACCTTC CASSLGLGSYGYTF
. TRBJ2-1 . TRBV7-2 TGTGCCAGCAGCCGAGCTCCTGAGGAAGATCCGTTCTTC CASSRAPEEDPFF
TRBD2 TRBJ2-1 . TRBV2 TGTGCCAGCACCGGACTAGCGGGAGGTGAGCAGTTCTTC CASTGLAGGEQFF
. TRBJ1-1 once TRBV7-8 TGTGCCAGCAGCTTATCCGGCGGGAACACTGAAGCTTTCTTT CASSLSGGNTEAFF
. TRBJ2-1 . TRBV4-3 TGCGCCAGCAGCCAAGGTCCAGCGGGCCTCACATCCTACAATGAGCAGTTCTTC CASSQGPAGLTSYNEQFF
. TRBJ1-4 . TRBV7-6 TGTGCCAGCAAACCCCAGGGGACGAATGAAAAACTGTTTTTT CASKPQGTNEKLFF
. TRBJ2-1 . TRBV27 TGTGCCAGCAGTTTACTGACTATAGGCACCTACAATGAGCAGTTCTTC CASSLLTIGTYNEQFF
. TRBJ2-3 once TRBV19 TGTGCCAGTAAAGCGTTCTCCAGCACAGATACGCAGTATTTT CASKAFSSTDTQYF
. TRBJ2-2 . TRBV6-5 TGTGCCAGCCATGAGGGGGGGTGGGCCGGGGAGCTGTTTTTT CASHEGGWAGELFF
. TRBJ2-7 . TRBV5-1 TGCGCCAGCAGTTCTAATTGGGACTCCAGCTCCTACGAGCAGTACTTC CASSSNWDSSSYEQYF
TRBD2 TRBJ2-7 . TRBV2 TGTGCCAGCAGTTCTCAATCTAGCGGGGGGGGTTACGAGCAGTACTTC CASSSQSSGGGYEQYF
TRBD2 TRBJ2-1 . TRBV7-2 TGTGCCAGCAGACGGACTAGCGGGAGATTCGCGGGTGAGCAGTTCTTC CASRRTSGRFAGEQFF
. TRBJ1-1 . TRBV14 TGTGCCAGCAGCCCCACAGGGACCGACACTGAAGCTTTCTTT CASSPTGTDTEAFF
. TRBJ1-1 . TRBV9 TGTGCCAGCAGCGTAGACAGGGATCGTGAAGCTTTCTTT CASSVDRDREAFF
. TRBJ2-7 once TRBV4-2 TGTGCCAGCAGCCAATCACCAGGCCCCTTCTACGAGCAGTACTTC CASSQSPGPFYEQYF
. TRBJ1-1 once TRBV5-8 TGTGCCAGCAGCTTGGTGGCGGCTGAAGCTTTCTTT CASSLVAAEAFF
. TRBJ1-5 . TRBV18 TGTGCCAGCTCATCGACAGGCCCTCAGCCCCAGCATTTT CASSSTGPQPQHF
. TRBJ1-1 once TRBV11-2 TGTGCCAGCAGCTTAGACGCAGGGACTGAAGCTTTCTTT CASSLDAGTEAFF
TRBD2 TRBJ2-5 . TRBV29-1 TGCAGCGTTGTACCTAGCGGAGAGACCCAGTACTTC CSVVPSGETQYF
TRBD2 TRBJ2-6 once TRBV7-2 TGTGCCAGCAGTTTCGACGGACTAGCGGTCTCTGGGGCCAACGTCCTGACTTTC CASSFDGLAVSGANVLTF
. TRBJ1-5 . TRBV7-2 TGTGCCAGCAGCAGTGGACAGTTCAATCAGCCCCAGCATTTT CASSSGQFNQPQHF
. TRBJ1-5 . TRBV4-1 TGCGCCAGCAGCCAATGGGCCGAGGGAGGGAATCAGCCCCAGCATTTT CASSQWAEGGNQPQHF
. TRBJ2-2 . TRBV27 TGTGCCAGCAGTTCCCGACAGGCCGGGGAGCTGTTTTTT CASSSRQAGELFF
. TRBJ2-7 few TRBV15 TGTGCCACCAGCAGAGCCTTTACAACCGAGGGTGACTACGAGCAGTACTTC CATSRAFTTEGDYEQYF
. TRBJ2-3 . TRBV18 TGTGCCAGCTCACCCCCTAGCACAGATACGCAGTATTTT CASSPPSTDTQYF